The T cell receptor (beta chain) under discussion was sequenced for a study of blood T cell repertoires in COVID-19. The method was immunoSEQ multiplex PCR; TCRdb's version includes in-frame clones alone and lacks a portion of them. The table has approximately 170,000 clones, less than 85% seen once. CDR3 size: 16 residues. Trimming pared 8 bases from V and 0 bases from J, leaving 19 bases between. In germline, CDR1 is MNHEY, CDR2 SMNVEV (reference sequence). The receptor was isolated from a woman over 75 with acute or convalescent COVID-19. The sample was peripheral blood. The J gene is TRBJ1-2, the V gene TRBV27, with unresolved D. DNA for the CDR3: TGTGCCAGCGCTCGTGACGCGGCCCAAGCTAACTATGGCTACACCTTC. It encodes CASARDAAQANYGYTF.